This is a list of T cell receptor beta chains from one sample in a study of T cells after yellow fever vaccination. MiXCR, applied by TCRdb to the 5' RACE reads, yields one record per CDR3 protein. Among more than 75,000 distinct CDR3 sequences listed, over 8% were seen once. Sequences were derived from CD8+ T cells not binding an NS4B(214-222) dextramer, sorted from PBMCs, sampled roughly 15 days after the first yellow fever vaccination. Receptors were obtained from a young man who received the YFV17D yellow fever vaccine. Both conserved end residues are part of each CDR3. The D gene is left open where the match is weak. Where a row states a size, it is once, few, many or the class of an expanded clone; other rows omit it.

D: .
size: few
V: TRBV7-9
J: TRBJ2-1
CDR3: CASSLLGRNEQFF
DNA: TGTGCCAGCAGCTTACTGGGCCGCAATGAGCAGTTCTTC

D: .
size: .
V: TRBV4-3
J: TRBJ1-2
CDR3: CASSQDWGSNYGYTF
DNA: TGCGCCAGCAGCCAAGATTGGGGTTCTAACTATGGCTACACCTTC

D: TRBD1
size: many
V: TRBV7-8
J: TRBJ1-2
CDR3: CASSSPGQGPHGYTF
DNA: TGTGCCAGCAGCTCTCCGGGACAGGGGCCCCATGGCTACACCTTC

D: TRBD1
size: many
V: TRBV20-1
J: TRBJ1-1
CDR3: CSVRTGNTEAFF
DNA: TGCAGTGTCCGGACAGGGAACACTGAAGCTTTCTTT

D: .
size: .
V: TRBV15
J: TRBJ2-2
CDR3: CATSRAGNTGELFF
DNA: TGTGCCACCAGCAGAGCCGGAAACACCGGGGAGCTGTTTTTT

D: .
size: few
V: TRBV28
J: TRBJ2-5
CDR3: CASSLSRGGETQYF
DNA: TGTGCCAGCAGTTTATCTAGAGGAGGAGAGACCCAGTACTTC

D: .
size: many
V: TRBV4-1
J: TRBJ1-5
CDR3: CASSLGSSNQPQHF
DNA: TGCGCCAGCAGCTTGGGAAGTAGCAATCAGCCCCAGCATTTT

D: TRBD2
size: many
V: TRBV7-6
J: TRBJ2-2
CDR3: CASSPAGGSRWELFF
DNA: TGTGCCAGCAGCCCCGCCGGCGGGAGCCGTTGGGAGCTGTTTTTT

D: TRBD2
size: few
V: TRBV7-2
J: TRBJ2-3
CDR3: CASRTSGGAANTQYF
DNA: TGTGCCAGCAGGACTAGCGGGGGGGCCGCGAATACGCAGTATTTT

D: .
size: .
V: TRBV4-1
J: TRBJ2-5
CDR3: CASSQKGMVQTQYF
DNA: TGCGCCAGCAGCCAAAAGGGGATGGTACAGACCCAGTACTTC

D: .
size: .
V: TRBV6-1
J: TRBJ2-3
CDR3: CASQTWVTSTDTQYF
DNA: TGTGCCAGCCAAACGTGGGTGACTAGCACAGATACGCAGTATTTT

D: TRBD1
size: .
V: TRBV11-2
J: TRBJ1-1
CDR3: CASSLDQGANTEAFF
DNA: TGTGCCAGCAGCTTAGACCAGGGGGCGAACACTGAAGCTTTCTTT

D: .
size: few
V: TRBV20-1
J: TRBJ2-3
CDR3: CSARRATGDTQYF
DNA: TGCAGTGCTAGAAGGGCGACGGGAGATACGCAGTATTTT

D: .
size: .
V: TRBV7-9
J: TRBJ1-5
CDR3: CASSLGGQPQHF
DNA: TGTGCCAGCAGCTTAGGCGGTCAGCCCCAGCATTTT

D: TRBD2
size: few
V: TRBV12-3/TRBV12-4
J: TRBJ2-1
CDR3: CASRPVAGGSGNEQFF
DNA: TGTGCCAGCAGACCTGTAGCGGGGGGGTCCGGCAATGAGCAGTTCTTC

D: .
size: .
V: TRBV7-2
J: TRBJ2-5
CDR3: CASSGYENGDQETQYF
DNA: TGTGCCAGCAGCGGATACGAGAATGGGGACCAAGAGACCCAGTACTTC

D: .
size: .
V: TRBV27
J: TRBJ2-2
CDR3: CASSFPAGELFF
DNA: TGTGCCAGCAGTTTTCCAGCCGGGGAGCTGTTTTTT

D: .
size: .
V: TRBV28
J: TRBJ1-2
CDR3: CASSSTRRVSVGYTF
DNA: TGTGCCAGCAGTTCCACCCGCCGCGTCAGTGTTGGCTACACCTTC

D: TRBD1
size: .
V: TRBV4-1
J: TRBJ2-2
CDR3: CASSQYPPGQGSGGELFF
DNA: TGCGCCAGCAGCCAATACCCGCCGGGACAGGGGTCAGGAGGGGAGCTGTTTTTT

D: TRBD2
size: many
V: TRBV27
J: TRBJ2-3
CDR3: CASSLSHGGDLSTDTQYF
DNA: TGTGCCAGCAGTTTATCGCATGGGGGGGACTTAAGCACAGATACGCAGTATTTT

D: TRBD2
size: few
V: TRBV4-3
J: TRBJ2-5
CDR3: CASSQDRLAGDTLGETQYF
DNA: TGCGCCAGCAGCCAAGATCGCCTAGCGGGGGATACCCTAGGAGAGACCCAGTACTTC

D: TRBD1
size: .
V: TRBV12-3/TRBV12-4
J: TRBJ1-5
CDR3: CASSTPTGANQPQHF
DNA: TGTGCCAGCAGTACACCGACAGGGGCCAATCAGCCCCAGCATTTT

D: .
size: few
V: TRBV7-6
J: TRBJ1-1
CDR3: CASSPMSEGRTHTEAFF
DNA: TGTGCCAGCAGCCCCATGTCCGAAGGCCGCACCCACACTGAAGCTTTCTTT

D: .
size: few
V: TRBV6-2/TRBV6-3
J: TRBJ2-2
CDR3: CASSYLGHTLTGELFF
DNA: TGTGCCAGCAGTTACCTCGGACACACCCTCACCGGGGAGCTGTTTTTT

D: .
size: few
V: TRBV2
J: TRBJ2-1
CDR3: CASSEARGGEQFF
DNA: TGTGCCAGCAGTGAAGCGAGGGGCGGTGAGCAGTTCTTC

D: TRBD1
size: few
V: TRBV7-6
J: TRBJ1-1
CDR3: CASSSWDSMNTEAFF
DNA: TGTGCCAGCAGCTCTTGGGACAGCATGAACACTGAAGCTTTCTTT

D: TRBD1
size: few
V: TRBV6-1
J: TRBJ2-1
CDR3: CASRQGAWSNEQFF
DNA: TGTGCCAGCAGACAGGGGGCCTGGTCCAATGAGCAGTTCTTC

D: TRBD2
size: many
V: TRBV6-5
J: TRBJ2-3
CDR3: CASSYGGGRTDTQYF
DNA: TGTGCCAGCAGTTACGGCGGGGGACGCACAGATACGCAGTATTTT

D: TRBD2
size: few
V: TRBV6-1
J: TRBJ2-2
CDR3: CASNGLAGDTGELFF
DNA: TGTGCCAGCAATGGACTAGCGGGGGACACCGGGGAGCTGTTTTTT

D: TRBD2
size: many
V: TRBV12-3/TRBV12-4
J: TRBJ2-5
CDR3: CASSFNGGEQETQYF
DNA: TGTGCCAGCAGTTTTAACGGGGGGGAGCAAGAGACCCAGTACTTC

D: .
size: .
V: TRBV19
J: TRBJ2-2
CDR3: CASSWHNTGELFF
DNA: TGTGCCAGTAGTTGGCACAACACCGGGGAGCTGTTTTTT

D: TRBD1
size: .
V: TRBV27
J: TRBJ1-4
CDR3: CASSPRTGGYEKLFF
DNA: TGTGCCAGCAGCCCAAGGACAGGGGGTTATGAAAAACTGTTTTTT

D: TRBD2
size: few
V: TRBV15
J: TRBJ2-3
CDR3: CAARRGGTDTQYF
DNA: TGTGCCGCCCGTCGGGGGGGCACAGATACGCAGTATTTT

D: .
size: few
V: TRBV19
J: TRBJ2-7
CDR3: CASSMTGLSYEQYF
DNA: TGTGCCAGTAGTATGACGGGGCTCTCCTACGAGCAGTACTTC

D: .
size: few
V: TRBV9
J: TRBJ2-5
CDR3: CASSVEQGVGETQYF
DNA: TGTGCCAGCAGCGTAGAACAGGGAGTGGGAGAGACCCAGTACTTC

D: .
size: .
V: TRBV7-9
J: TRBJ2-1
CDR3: CASSSPTGPSYNEQFF
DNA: TGTGCCAGCAGCTCTCCAACAGGGCCCTCCTACAATGAGCAGTTCTTC

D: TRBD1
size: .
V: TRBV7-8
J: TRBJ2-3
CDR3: CASSSRGSDTQYF
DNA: TGTGCCAGCAGCTCCAGGGGGTCAGATACGCAGTATTTT

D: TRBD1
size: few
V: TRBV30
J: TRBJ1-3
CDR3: CAWSPRTGGLGDTIYF
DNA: TGTGCCTGGAGTCCCCGGACAGGGGGCCTCGGCGACACCATATATTTT

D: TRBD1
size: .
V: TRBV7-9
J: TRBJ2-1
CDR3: CASSPGQGAGNEQFF
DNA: TGTGCCAGCAGCCCGGGACAGGGGGCTGGAAATGAGCAGTTCTTC

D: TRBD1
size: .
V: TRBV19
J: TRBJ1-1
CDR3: CASSILGTGDSGAFF
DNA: TGTGCCAGTAGTATATTAGGGACAGGGGATTCGGGAGCTTTCTTT

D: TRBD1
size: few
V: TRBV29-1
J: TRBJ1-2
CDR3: CSVGTGGSYGYTF
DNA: TGCAGCGTGGGGACAGGGGGCTCGTATGGCTACACCTTC

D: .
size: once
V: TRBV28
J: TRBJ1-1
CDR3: CASSARGGGDTEAFF
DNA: TGTGCCAGCAGTGCGCGGGGGGGAGGGGACACTGAAGCTTTCTTT

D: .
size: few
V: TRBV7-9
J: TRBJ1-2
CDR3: CASSYLGIANTF
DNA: TGTGCCAGCAGCTACTTGGGCATCGCGAACACCTTC

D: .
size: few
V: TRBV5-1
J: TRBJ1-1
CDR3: CASSLWAGNTEAFF
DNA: TGCGCCAGCAGCTTGTGGGCAGGGAACACTGAAGCTTTCTTT

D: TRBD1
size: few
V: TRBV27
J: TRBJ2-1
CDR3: CASGKGQGLNEQFF
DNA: TGTGCCAGCGGTAAAGGACAGGGGCTCAATGAGCAGTTCTTC